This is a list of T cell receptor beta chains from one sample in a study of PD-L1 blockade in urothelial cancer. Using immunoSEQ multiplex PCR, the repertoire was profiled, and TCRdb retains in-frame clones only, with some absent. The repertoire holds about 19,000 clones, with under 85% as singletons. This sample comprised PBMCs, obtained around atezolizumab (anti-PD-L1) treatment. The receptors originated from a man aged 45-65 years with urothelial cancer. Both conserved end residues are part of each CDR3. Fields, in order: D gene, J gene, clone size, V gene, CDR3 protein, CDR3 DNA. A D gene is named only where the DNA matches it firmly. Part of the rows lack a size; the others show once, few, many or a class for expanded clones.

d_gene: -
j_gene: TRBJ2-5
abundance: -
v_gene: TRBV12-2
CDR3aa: CASRYAPGLAGPQETQYF
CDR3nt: TGTGCAAGTCGCTACGCCCCGGGACTAGCGGGGCCCCAAGAGACCCAGTACTTC

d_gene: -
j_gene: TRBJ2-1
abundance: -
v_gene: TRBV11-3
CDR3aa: CASSLEGPYNEQFF
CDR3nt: TGTGCCAGCAGCTTGGAGGGGCCTTACAATGAGCAGTTCTTC

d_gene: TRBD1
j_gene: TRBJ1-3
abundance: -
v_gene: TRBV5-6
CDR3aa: CASSTGYGNTIYF
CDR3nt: TGTGCCAGCTCGACAGGGTACGGAAACACCATATATTTT

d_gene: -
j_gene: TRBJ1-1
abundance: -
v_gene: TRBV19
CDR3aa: CASSITANTEAFF
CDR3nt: TGTGCCAGTAGTATCACAGCGAACACTGAAGCTTTCTTT

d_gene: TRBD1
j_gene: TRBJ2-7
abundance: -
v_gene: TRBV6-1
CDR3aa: CAGGTGGREQYF
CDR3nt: TGTGCCGGGGGGACAGGGGGACGCGAGCAGTACTTC

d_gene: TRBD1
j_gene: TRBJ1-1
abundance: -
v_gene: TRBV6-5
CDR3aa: CASSPRDRNTEAFF
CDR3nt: TGTGCCAGCAGCCCACGGGACAGGAACACTGAAGCTTTCTTT

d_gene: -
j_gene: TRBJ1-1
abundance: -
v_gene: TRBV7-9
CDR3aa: CASSLEKQNTEAFF
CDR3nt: TGTGCCAGCAGCTTAGAGAAACAGAACACTGAAGCTTTCTTT

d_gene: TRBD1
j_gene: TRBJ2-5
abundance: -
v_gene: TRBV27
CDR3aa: CASSPGTGGAYQETQYF
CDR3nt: TGTGCCAGCAGCCCCGGGACAGGGGGCGCATACCAAGAGACCCAGTACTTC

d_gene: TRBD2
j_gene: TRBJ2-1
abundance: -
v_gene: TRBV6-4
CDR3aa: CASSGLAGGNEQFF
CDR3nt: TGTGCCAGCAGTGGACTAGCGGGAGGCAATGAGCAGTTCTTC

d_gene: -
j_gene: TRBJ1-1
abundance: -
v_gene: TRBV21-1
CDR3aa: CASSKGWQTEAFF
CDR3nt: TGTGCCAGCAGCAAAGGGTGGCAGACTGAAGCTTTCTTT

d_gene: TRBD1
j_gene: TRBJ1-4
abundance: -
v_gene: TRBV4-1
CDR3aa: CASSRSLGGGGEKLFF
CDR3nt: TGCGCCAGCAGCCGGAGTCTTGGAGGGGGCGGTGAAAAACTGTTTTTT

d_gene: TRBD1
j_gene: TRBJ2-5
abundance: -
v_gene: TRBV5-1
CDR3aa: CASSMTGGGETQYF
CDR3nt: TGCGCCAGCAGCATGACAGGGGGAGGCGAGACCCAGTACTTC

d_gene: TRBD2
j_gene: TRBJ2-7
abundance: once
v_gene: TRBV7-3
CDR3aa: CASSTSGGSYEQYF
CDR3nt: TGTGCCAGCAGTACTAGCGGGGGCTCCTACGAGCAGTACTTC

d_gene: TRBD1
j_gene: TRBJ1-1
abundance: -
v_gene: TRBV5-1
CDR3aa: CASSLQGWNTEAFF
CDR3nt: TGCGCCAGCAGCTTACAGGGGTGGAACACTGAAGCTTTCTTT

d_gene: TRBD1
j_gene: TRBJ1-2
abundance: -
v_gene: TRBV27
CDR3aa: CASSFLGQGTNYGYTF
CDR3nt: TGTGCCAGCAGTTTCCTTGGACAGGGGACTAACTATGGCTACACCTTC

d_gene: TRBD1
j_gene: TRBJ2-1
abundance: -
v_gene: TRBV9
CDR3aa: CASSVGGTGGINEQFF
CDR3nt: TGTGCCAGCAGCGTAGGAGGGACAGGGGGAATAAATGAGCAGTTCTTC

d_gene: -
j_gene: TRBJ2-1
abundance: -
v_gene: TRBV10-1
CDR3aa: CASSGQRSNEQFF
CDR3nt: TGCGCCAGCAGTGGCCAAAGGAGCAATGAGCAGTTCTTC

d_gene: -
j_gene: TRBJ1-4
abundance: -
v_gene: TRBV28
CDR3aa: CASSLRGGAPEKLFF
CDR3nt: TGTGCCAGCAGTTTACGGGGAGGAGCCCCCGAAAAACTGTTTTTT

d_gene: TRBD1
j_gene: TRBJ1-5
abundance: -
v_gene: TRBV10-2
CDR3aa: CASSKGQGLPQHF
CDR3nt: TGCGCCAGCAGCAAGGGACAGGGCTTGCCCCAGCATTTT

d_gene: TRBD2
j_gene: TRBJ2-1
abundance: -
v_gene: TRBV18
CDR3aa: CASSPAGGPYNEQFF
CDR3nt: TGTGCCAGCTCACCAGCGGGAGGGCCCTACAATGAGCAGTTCTTC

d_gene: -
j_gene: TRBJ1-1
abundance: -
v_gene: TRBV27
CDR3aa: CASSPLRGPPGTEAFF
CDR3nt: TGTGCCAGCAGTCCCCTCCGAGGGCCACCGGGAACTGAAGCTTTCTTT

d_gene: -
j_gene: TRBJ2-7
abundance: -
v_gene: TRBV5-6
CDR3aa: CASSLAGVRSAEQYF
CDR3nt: TGTGCCAGCAGCTTGGCGGGGGTGAGATCCGCCGAGCAGTACTTC

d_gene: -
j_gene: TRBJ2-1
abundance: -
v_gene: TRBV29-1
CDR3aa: CSVEPGMYNEQFF
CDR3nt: TGCAGCGTTGAACCGGGGATGTACAATGAGCAGTTCTTC

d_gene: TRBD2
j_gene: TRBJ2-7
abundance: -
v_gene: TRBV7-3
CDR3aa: CASSLRGRGEQYF
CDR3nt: TGTGCCAGCAGCTTACGCGGGAGAGGCGAGCAGTACTTC

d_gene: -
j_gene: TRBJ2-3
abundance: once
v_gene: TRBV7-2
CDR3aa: CASSLGRRRADTQYF
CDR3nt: TGTGCCAGCAGCTTGGGGAGGCGGCGGGCGGATACGCAGTATTTT

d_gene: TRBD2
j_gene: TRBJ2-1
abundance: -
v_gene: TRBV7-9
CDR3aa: CASSLRGAGVDEQFF
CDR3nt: TGTGCCAGCAGCCTACGGGGAGCGGGAGTTGATGAGCAGTTCTTC

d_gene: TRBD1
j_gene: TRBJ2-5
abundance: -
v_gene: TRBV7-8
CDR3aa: CASSLDRAGETQYF
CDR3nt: TGTGCCAGCAGCCTGGACAGGGCCGGGGAGACCCAGTACTTC

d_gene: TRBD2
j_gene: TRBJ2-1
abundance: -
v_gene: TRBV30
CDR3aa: CAWSGGSGSVGYNEQFF
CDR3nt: TGTGCCTGGAGTGGGGGTAGCGGGTCTGTGGGGTACAATGAGCAGTTCTTC

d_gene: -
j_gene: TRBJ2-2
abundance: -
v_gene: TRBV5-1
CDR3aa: CASSLVGHGELFF
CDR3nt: TGCGCCAGCAGCTTGGTTGGGCACGGGGAGCTGTTTTTT

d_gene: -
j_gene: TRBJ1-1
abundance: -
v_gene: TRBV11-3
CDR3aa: CASSSHGRSEAFF
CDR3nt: TGTGCCAGCAGCTCGCACGGGAGGTCTGAAGCTTTCTTT

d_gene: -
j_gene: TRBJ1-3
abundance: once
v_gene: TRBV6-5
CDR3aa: CASSYSMRGTGNTIYF
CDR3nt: TGTGCCAGCAGTTACTCGATGCGGGGGACCGGAAACACCATATATTTT

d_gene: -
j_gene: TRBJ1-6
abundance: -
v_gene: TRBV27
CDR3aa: CASSLSSQDNSPLHF
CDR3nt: TGTGCCAGCAGTTTATCGTCCCAGGATAATTCACCCCTCCACTTT

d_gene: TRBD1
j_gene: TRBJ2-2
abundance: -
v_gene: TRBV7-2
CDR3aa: CASSLRGTGAYTGELFF
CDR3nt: TGTGCCAGCAGCCTGCGGGGGACAGGGGCCTACACCGGGGAGCTGTTTTTT

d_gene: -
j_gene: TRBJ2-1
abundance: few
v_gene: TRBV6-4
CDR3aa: CASSDTGDYNEQFF
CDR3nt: TGTGCCAGCAGTGATACGGGAGACTACAATGAGCAGTTCTTC

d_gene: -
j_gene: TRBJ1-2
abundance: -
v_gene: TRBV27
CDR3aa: CASGVLTGPANYGYTF
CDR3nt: TGTGCCAGCGGGGTCCTCACAGGGCCAGCTAACTATGGCTACACCTTC

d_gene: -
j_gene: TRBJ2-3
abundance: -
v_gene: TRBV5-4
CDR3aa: CASSFSRRDTQYF
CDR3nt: TGTGCCAGCAGCTTTAGCCGTAGAGATACGCAGTATTTT

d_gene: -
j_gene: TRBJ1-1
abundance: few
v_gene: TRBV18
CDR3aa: CASSPGALNTEAFF
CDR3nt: TGTGCCAGCTCACCAGGGGCCCTGAACACTGAAGCTTTCTTT

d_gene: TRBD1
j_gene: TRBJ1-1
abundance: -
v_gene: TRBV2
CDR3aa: CASGQGENTEAFF
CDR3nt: TGTGCCAGCGGACAGGGTGAGAACACTGAAGCTTTCTTT

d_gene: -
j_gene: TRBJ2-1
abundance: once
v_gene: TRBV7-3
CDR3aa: CASSAGTNNEQFF
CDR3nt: TGTGCCAGCAGCGCCGGGACAAACAATGAGCAGTTCTTC

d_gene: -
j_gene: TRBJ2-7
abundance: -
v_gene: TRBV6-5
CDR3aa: CASSYRTVPGGEQYF
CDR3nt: TGTGCCAGCAGTTACCGGACAGTACCTGGCGGCGAGCAGTACTTC

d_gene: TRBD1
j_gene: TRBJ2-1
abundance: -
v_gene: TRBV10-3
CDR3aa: CAISRDRGLNEQFF
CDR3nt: TGTGCCATCAGCCGGGACAGGGGGCTCAATGAGCAGTTCTTC

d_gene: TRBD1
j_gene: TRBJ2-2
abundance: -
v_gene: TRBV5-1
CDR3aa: CASSLRTGRGTGELFF
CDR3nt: TGCGCCAGCAGCCTCCGGACAGGGAGAGGGACCGGGGAGCTGTTTTTT

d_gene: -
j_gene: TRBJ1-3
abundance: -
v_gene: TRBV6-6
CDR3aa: CASSYSDLTGNTIYF
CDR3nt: TGTGCCAGCAGTTACTCTGATCTAACTGGAAACACCATATATTTT

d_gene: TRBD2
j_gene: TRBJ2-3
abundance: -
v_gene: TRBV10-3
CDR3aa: CAIRSSGGAPDTQYF
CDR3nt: TGTGCCATCAGGTCCAGCGGGGGGGCCCCAGATACGCAGTATTTT

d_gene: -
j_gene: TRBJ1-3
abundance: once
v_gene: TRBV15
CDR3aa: CATSRDRNTIYF
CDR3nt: TGTGCCACCAGCAGAGATAGAAACACCATATATTTT

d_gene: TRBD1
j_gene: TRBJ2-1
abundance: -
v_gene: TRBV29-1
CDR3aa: CSVERGRVYNEQFF
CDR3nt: TGCAGCGTTGAAAGGGGGCGAGTATACAATGAGCAGTTCTTC

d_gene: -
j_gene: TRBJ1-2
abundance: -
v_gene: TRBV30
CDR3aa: CAWAPGGNYGYTF
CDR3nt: TGTGCCTGGGCCCCCGGGGGGAACTATGGCTACACCTTC

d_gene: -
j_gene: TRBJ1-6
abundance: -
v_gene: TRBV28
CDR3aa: CASRRQAFNYNSPLHF
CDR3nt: TGTGCCAGCAGGAGACAGGCTTTTAATTATAATTCACCCCTCCACTTT

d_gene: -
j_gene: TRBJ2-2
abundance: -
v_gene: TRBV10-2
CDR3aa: CASSSSGAASGELFF
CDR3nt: TGCGCCAGCAGTTCTTCAGGGGCGGCCTCCGGGGAGCTGTTTTTT

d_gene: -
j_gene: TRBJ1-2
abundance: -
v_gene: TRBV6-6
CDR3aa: CASRPNTYGYTF
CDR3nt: TGTGCCAGCAGACCCAACACGTATGGCTACACCTTC